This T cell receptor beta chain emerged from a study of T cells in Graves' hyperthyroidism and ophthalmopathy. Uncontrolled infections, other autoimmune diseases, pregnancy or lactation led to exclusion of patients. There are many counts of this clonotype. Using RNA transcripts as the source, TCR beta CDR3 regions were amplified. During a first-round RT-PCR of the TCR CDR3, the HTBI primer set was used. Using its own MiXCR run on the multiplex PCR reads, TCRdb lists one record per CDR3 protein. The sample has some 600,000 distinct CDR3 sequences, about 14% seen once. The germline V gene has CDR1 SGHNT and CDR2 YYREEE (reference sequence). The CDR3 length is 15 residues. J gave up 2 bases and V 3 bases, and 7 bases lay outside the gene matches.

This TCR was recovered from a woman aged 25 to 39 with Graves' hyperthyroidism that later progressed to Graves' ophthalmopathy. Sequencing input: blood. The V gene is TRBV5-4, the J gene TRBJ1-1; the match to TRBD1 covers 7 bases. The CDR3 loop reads CASSSEGQTNTEAFF. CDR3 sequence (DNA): TGTGCCAGCAGCTCCGAGGGACAGACAAACACTGAAGCTTTCTTT.